Listed here are 11 T cell receptor beta chains from one sample, sequenced in a study of blood T cell repertoires in COVID-19. The data were produced by immunoSEQ multiplex PCR, yet TCRdb's version contains in-frame clones alone and is incomplete. In the table there are 130,000 to 150,000 clones, 80% to 90% of which are singletons. Sequences were obtained from peripheral blood. All receptors come from a woman aged 60 to 75 with COVID-19, enrolled during active disease.

The chain couples TRBV12-3 or TRBV12-4 to TRBJ2-1, with D uncertain. There are 11 residues in the CDR3. The V end lost 7 bases, the J end lost 10 bases, and 11 bases lay between the germline ends. The CDR3 here is CASTRSAEQFF. CDR3 nucleotides: TGTGCCAGCACCCGATCTGCGGAGCAGTTCTTC.

V gene TRBV7-8 combines with J gene TRBJ2-5, with D tentatively TRBD1 (6 bases). The CDR3 length is 13 residues. Between the trimmed V and J ends, which lost 5 bases and 5 bases, there was a span of 12 bases. Germline V gene lookup returns CDR1 SGHVS and CDR2 FQNEAQ. For the CDR3, the DNA is TGTGCCAGCAGCCAGAGGGGGATGGAGACCCAGTACTTC. Amino acid sequence: CASSQRGMETQYF.

The rearrangement joins TRBV7-2 to TRBJ2-1; D may be TRBD2 (6 bases). Germline V gene sequence: CDR1 SGHTA, CDR2 FQGNSA. The CDR3 sequence is 15 residues long. V was clipped by 4 bases and J by 0 bases, with 10 bases between them. The CDR3 DNA reads as TGTGCCAGCAGCTCGGGACTGGCCTCCTACAATGAGCAGTTCTTC. It translates to CASSSGLASYNEQFF.

CDR3 residues: CASGLYEQYF. The CDR3 DNA is TGTGCCAGCGGCCTATACGAGCAGTACTTC. The chain is built from TRBV7-8 and TRBJ2-7, with D uncertain. The V end lost 8 bases, the J end lost 4 bases, and 6 bases lay between the germline ends. Germline assignment: CDR1 SGHVS and CDR2 FQNEAQ. The CDR3 is made up of 10 amino acids. Supplemented by reference TRBV7-8 and TRBJ2-7, the full variable domain reads GAGVSQSPRYKVAKRGQDVALRCDPISGHVSLFWYQQALGQGPEFLTYFQNEAQLDKSGLPSDRFFAERPEGSVSTLKIQRTQQEDSAVYLCASGLYEQYFGPGTRLTVT.

This rearrangement joins TRBV4-2 to TRBJ2-1, with TRBD2 matching over 9 bases. V shed 5 bases and J 5 bases; nucleotides not matched to a gene: 7. This CDR3 has 15 residues. Germline-derived CDR1 and CDR2 are LGHNA and YNFKEQ. DNA of the CDR3: TGTGCCAGCAGCGGCGGGCTAGCGGGGAACAATGAGCAGTTCTTC. Translated, it gives CASSGGLAGNNEQFF.

This chain joins TRBV6-1 and TRBJ2-1; 8 bases align to TRBD1. Germline assignment: CDR1 MNHNS and CDR2 SASEGT. The V gene end was trimmed by 4 bases and the J gene end by 0 bases; junction bases not matched to a gene: 14. The length of the CDR3 is 19 residues. CDR3 coding DNA: TGTGCCAGCAGTGTCCGGACAGGGAGAGATGGTCACTCCTACAATGAGCAGTTCTTC. Its protein is CASSVRTGRDGHSYNEQFF.

The J gene is TRBJ2-3, the V gene TRBV18; D might be TRBD1 (6 bases). The CDR3 spans 16 residues. V lost 4 bases to trimming and J lost 0 bases, with 14 bases between them. Germline CDR1 is KGHSH and CDR2 is LQKENI. In DNA, the CDR3 is TGTGCCAGCTCACTCCGACAGGACCCTAGCACAGATACGCAGTATTTT. Translation: CASSLRQDPSTDTQYF.

The J gene is TRBJ1-2, the V gene TRBV29-1; D is perhaps TRBD1 (6 bases). CDR1 SQVTM and CDR2 ANQGSEA come from the germline V gene. The CDR3 covers 15 residues. Trimming cost V 1 base and J 0 bases, with 12 bases left between them. CDR3 nucleotide sequence: TGCAGCGTTGAAGCCCCAGGGGAAGCTAACTATGGCTACACCTTC. Translated: CSVEAPGEANYGYTF.

The table lists this clone with a count of one. This chain links TRBV25-1 with TRBJ1-1, with D maybe TRBD1 (6 bases). The CDR3 consists of 13 residues. Trimming took off 7 bases at V and 5 bases at J, with 14 bases between the two ends. In germline, CDR1 is MGHDK, CDR2 SYGVNS. CDR3 DNA: TGTGCCAGCACAGCCCAAGGGGGAACTGAAGCTTTCTTT. Residues: CASTAQGGTEAFF.

The chain couples TRBV6-1 to TRBJ1-1, with 7 bases that match TRBD1. The germline gives CDR1 MNHNS, CDR2 SASEGT. After removal of 2 bases from V and 5 bases from J, the junction contained 5 bases not matched to a gene. The CDR3 is made up of 14 amino acids. CDR3 amino acids: CASSETGVGTEAFF. The CDR3 coding sequence is TGTGCCAGCAGTGAAACAGGGGTTGGGACTGAAGCTTTCTTT.

V is TRBV27 and J is TRBJ2-1, with TRBD1 matching over 8 bases. The CDR3 has 15 residues. From germline, CDR1 is MNHEY and CDR2 SMNVEV (reference sequence). Trimming cost V 5 bases and J 3 bases; bases outside gene matches: 6. CDR3 bases: TGTGCCAGCAGTCCCCAGGGGGCAGTCTACAATGAGCAGTTCTTC. The encoded protein is CASSPQGAVYNEQFF.